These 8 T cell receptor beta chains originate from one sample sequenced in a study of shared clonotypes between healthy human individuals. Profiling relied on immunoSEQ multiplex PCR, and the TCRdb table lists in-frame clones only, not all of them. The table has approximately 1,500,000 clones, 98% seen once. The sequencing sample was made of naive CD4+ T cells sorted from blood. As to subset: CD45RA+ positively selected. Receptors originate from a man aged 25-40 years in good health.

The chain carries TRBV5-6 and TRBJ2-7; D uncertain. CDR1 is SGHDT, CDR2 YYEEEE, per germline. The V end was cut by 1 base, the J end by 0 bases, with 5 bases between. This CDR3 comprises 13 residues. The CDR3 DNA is TGTGCCAGCAGCTTGATTGGCTCCTACGAGCAGTACTTC. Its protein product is CASSLIGSYEQYF.

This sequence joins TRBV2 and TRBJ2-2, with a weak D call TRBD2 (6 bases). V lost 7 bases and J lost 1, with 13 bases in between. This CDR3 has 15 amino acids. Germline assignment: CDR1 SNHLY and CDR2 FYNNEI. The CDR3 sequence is CASIGGYRNTGELFF. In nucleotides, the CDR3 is TGTGCCAGCATTGGGGGGTATCGGAACACCGGGGAGCTGTTTTTT.

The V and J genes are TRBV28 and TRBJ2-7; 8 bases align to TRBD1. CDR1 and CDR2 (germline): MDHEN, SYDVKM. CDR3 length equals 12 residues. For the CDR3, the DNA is TGTGTAGCCGGGACAGGCAACTACGAGCAGTACTTC. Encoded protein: CVAGTGNYEQYF.

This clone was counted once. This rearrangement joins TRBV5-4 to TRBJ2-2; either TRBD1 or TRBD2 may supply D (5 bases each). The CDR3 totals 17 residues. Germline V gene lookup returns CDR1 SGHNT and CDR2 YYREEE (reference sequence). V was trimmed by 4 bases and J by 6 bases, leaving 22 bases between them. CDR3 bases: TGTGCCAGCAGCCCGCGGGCAGGGCCGGTAATAGCCGGGGAGCTGTTTTTT. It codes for CASSPRAGPVIAGELFF. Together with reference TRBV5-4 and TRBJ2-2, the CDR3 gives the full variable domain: ETGVTQSPTHLIKTRGQQVTLRCSSQSGHNTVSWYQQALGQGPQFIFQYYREEENGRGNFPPRFSGLQFPNYSSELNVNALELDDSALYLCASSPRAGPVIAGELFFGEGSRLTVL.

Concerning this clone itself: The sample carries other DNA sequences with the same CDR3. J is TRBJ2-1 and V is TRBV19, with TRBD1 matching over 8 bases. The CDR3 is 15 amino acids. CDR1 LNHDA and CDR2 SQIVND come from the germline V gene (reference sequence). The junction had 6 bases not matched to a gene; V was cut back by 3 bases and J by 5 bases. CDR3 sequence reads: CASSIGRGRNNEQFF. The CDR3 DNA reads TGTGCCAGTAGTATCGGCAGGGGGCGGAACAATGAGCAGTTCTTC.

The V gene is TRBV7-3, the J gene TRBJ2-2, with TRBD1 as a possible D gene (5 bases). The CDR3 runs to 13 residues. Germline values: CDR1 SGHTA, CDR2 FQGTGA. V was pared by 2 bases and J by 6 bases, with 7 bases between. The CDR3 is CASSLVGAGELFF. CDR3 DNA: TGTGCCAGCAGCTTAGTAGGGGCCGGGGAGCTGTTTTTT.

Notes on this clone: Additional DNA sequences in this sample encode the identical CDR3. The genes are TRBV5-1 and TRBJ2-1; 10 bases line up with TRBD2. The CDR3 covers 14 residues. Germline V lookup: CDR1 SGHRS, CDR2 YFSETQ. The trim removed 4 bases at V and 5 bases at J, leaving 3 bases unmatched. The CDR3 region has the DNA TGCGCCAGCAGCGGGCTAGCGGGGGACAATGAGCAGTTCTTC. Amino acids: CASSGLAGDNEQFF.

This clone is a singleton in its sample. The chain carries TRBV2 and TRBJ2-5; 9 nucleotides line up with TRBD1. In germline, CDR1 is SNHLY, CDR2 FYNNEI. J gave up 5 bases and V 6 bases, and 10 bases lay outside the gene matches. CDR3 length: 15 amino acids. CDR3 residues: CASREDRGLRETQYF. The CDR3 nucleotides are TGTGCCAGCAGGGAGGACAGGGGCCTCCGGGAGACCCAGTACTTC.